The present T cell receptor beta chain was sequenced within a study of blood T cell repertoires in COVID-19. About the research overall: The study drew acute and convalescent COVID-19 samples from the United States, Italy and Spain. T cells, B-cell-depleted T cells, or PBMCs supplied cDNA or gDNA.

The CDR3 covers 14 residues. V shed 2 bases and J shed 7 bases, with 9 bases lying between them. The V gene's germline CDR1 is LGHNA and CDR2 YSLEER. TCRdb keeps only in-frame clones here, not all; method: immunoSEQ multiplex PCR. The sample records about 250,000 clones, 87% being singletons. V and J are TRBV4-3 and TRBJ1-6, with a weak D call TRBD1 (6 bases). This receptor was identified in a woman between 25 and 40 years old with acute COVID-19. Sequencing used PBMCs or T cells enriched from blood (not recorded which). This CDR3 reads CASSQQTGNSPLHF. The DNA for the CDR3 is TGCGCCAGCAGCCAACAAACAGGGAATTCACCCCTCCACTTT.